Described below is a single T cell receptor beta chain sequence and its context. Only in-frame clones appear in the TCRdb table, and some are missing; sequencing was by immunoSEQ multiplex PCR. The sample includes hundreds of thousands of clones, over 90% of them seen just once. Naive CD8 cells comprised CD45RO-negative, CCR7-positively selected cells, excluding terminally differentiated effector memory CD45RA+ cells. This record belongs to a study of shared clonotypes between healthy human individuals. CDR3 length: 14 amino acids. Germline V CDR1 and CDR2: MNHEY, SVGAGI. The V and J ends lost 0 bases and 6 bases respectively, with 9 bases between them.

The gene calls are TRBV6-5 and TRBJ2-1, with a possible D match to TRBD2 (6 bases). Sample: naive CD8+ T cells sorted from blood. This receptor was obtained from a man aged 25-45 years in good health. The CDR3 DNA follows: TGTGCCAGCAGTTACTCGGGACTGATCAATGAGCAGTTCTTC. Translation: CASSYSGLINEQFF.